This T cell receptor (beta chain) was observed in a study of blood T cells in healthy people across ages. The study's findings and limits: No one knew whether donors had CMV, which possibly confounded expanded clonotype changes. Long-lived and aged donors differed, with more naive CD4+ cells and higher diversity in the long-lived.

In regard to this clonotype: Its specificity is not known. The germline gene is not matched at one end of the junction; a read error may be the cause.

Isolation recovered at least 6.5 million PBMCs from every sample. No fewer than 5.5 micrograms of total RNA were isolated from every sample. Through a sample-barcoded 5' primer and a J-beta primer mix, a second PCR was run for about 6 to 11 cycles. TCRdb fed the 5' RACE reads into MiXCR, producing one record per CDR3 protein. The table records 1.6 million or so distinct CDR3 sequences, 30% to 35% of them present only once. Germline CDR1 reads SGHRS; CDR2 reads YFSETQ. The length of the CDR3 is 16 residues. The sequenced sample consisted of blood. The clonotype was recovered from a woman in her twenties or thirties in good health. This chain links TRBV5-1 with TRBJ2-2; a possible D gene is TRBD2 (6 bases). The CDR3 reads CASSLAAGTATGERFF. In nucleotides, the CDR3 is TGCGCCAGCAGCTTGGCCGCCGGGACTGCCACCGGGGAGCGGTTTTTT.